This T cell receptor beta chain was captured in a study of T cell repertoires in cytomegalovirus infection (dated by TCRdb to between 2017 and 2020). Broadly, across the study: The HLA type of each donor mattered for the analysis, because public TCR beta signatures pointed to carriage of CMV infection along with the matching HLA type.

TCRdb records Illumina HiSeq 1500 as the sequencer. The public sequencing data were trimmed at Q25 with fastp and processed into clonotypes with MiXCR by TCRdb, which kept only in-frame beta chains. One record per CDR3 amino acid sequence lists the most common genes and DNA. This sample gives approximately 700,000 distinct CDR3 sequences in total; roughly 36% of them show up just once. In total, the top ten clones hold about 2.8% of the sample. This clonotype was picked up a small number of times. This clone's antigen is unknown. No much larger clone is present one base from it, and per-base qualities are unavailable. CDR3 length: 14 amino acids, cysteine to phenylalanine. Only CDR3 DNA is held: 42 bases, read in frame from base 1. Trimming leaves V shorter by 5 bases and J shorter by 5 bases, with the junction holding 4 bases beyond the gene matches. CDR1 SGHAT and CDR2 FQNNGV were looked up in the germline V gene.

Paper-wide results and their limitations: The ex vivo response was dominated by HLA-C-restricted CMV-specific TCR beta clonotypes, which also provided the single most frequent clonotype in two of eight donors. Carriers of CMV infection plus the relevant HLA type were discriminated by the cumulative frequency of public TCR beta family members in the study cohort and in an independent roughly 370-donor cohort.

The source is a human donor in good health (CMV status not recorded). Some clones in this sample may be carry-over from other donors' samples. Rearrangement joined TRBV11-2 to TRBJ1-5; 9 bases in the middle match TRBD1. Sequencing was done on a sample of PBMCs. The nucleotides are TGTGCCAGCAGCAGGGACAGGGTGCATCAGCCCCAGCATTTT. Translated, this is CASSRDRVHQPQHF.